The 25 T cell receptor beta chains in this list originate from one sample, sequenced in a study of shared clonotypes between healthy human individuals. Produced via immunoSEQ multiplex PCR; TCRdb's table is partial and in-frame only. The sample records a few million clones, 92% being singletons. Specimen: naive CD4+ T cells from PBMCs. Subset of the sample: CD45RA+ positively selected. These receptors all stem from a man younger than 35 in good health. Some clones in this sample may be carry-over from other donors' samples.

The CDR3 is CASSFRALQETQYF. CDR3 bases: TGTGCCAGCAGCTTTCGCGCCCTCCAAGAGACCCAGTACTTC. The V gene is TRBV5-5, the J gene TRBJ2-5; D gene unclear. V lost 2 bases and J 1 base, leaving 9 bases between the germline ends. The length of the CDR3 is 14 residues. CDR1 and CDR2 (germline): SGHKS, YYEKEE (reference sequence).

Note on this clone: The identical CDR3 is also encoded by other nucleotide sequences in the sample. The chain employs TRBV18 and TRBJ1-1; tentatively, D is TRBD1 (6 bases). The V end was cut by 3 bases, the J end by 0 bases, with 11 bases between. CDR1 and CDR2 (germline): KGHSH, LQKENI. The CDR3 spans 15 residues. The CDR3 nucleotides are TGTGCCAGCTCACCTCCGACAGGACTGAACACTGAAGCTTTCTTT. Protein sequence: CASSPPTGLNTEAFF.

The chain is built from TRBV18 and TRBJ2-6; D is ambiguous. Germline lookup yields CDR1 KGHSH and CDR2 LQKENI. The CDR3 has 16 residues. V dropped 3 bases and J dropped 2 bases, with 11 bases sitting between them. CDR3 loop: CASSPPQPTGANVLTF. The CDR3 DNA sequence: TGTGCCAGCTCACCCCCCCAGCCCACTGGGGCCAACGTCCTGACTTTC.

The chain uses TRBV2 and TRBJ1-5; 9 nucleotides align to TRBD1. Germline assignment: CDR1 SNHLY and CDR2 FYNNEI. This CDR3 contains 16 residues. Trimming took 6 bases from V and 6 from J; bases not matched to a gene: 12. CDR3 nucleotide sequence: TGTGCCAGCAGCGTCGCCCAAACAGGGGGCGTTCAGCCCCAGCATTTT. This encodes CASSVAQTGGVQPQHF. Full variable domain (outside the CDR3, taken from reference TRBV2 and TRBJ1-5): EPEVTQTPSHQVTQMGQEVILRCVPISNHLYFYWYRQILGQKVEFLVSFYNNEISEKSEIFDDQFSVERPDGSNFTLKIRSTKLEDSAMYFCASSVAQTGGVQPQHFGDGTRLSIL.

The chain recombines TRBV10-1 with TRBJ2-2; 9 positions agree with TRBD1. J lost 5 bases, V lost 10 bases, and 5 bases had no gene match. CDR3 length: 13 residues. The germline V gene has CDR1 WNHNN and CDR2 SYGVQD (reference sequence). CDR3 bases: TGCGCCACTCGACAGGGGGGAACCGGGGAGCTGTTTTTT. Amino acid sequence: CATRQGGTGELFF.

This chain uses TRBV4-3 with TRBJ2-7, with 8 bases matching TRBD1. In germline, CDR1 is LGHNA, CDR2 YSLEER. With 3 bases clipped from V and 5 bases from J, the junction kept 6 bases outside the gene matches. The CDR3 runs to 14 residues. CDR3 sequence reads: CASSHSDRDDEQYF. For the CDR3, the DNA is TGCGCCAGCAGCCATTCGGACAGGGACGACGAGCAGTACTTC.

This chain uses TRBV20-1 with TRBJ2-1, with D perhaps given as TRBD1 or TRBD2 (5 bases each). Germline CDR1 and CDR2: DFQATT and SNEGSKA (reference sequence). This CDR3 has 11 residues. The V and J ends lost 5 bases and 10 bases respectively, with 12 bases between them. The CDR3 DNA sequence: TGCAGTGCTCGCCCCTGGGGGGAGCAGTTCTTC. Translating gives CSARPWGEQFF.

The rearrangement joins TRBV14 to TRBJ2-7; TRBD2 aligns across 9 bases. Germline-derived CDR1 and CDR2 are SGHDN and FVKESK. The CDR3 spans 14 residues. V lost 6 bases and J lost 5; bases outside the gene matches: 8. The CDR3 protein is CASRVSGSIHEQYF. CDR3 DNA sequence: TGTGCCAGCAGGGTTAGCGGGAGCATCCACGAGCAGTACTTC.

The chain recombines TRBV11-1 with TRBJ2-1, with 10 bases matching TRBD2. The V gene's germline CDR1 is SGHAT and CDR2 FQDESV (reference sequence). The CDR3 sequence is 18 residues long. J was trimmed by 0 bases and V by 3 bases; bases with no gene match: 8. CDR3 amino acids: CASSFPTSGIRSYNEQFF. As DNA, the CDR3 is TGTGCCAGCAGCTTTCCAACTAGCGGGATACGCTCCTACAATGAGCAGTTCTTC.

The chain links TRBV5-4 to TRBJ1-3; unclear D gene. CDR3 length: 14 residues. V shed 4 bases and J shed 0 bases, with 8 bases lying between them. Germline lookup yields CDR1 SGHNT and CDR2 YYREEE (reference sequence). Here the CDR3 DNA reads TGTGCCAGCAGCCCCCAGGTCTCTGGAAACACCATATATTTT. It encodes CASSPQVSGNTIYF.

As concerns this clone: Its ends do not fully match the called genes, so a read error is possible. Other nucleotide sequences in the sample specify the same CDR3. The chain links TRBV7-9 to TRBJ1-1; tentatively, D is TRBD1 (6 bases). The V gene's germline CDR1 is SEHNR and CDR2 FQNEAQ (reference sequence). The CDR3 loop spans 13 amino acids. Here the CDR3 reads CASSQGSSTEAFF. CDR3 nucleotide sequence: TGTGCTAGCAGCCAGGGGTCCAGCACTGAAGCTTTCTTT.

The CDR3 loop is CASTWGQASYGYTF. CDR3 nucleotide sequence: TGTGCCAGCACCTGGGGACAGGCGAGCTATGGCTACACCTTC. The J gene is TRBJ1-2, the V gene TRBV6-1; 8 bases are shared with TRBD1. The CDR3 spans 14 residues. Trimming cost V 7 bases and J 4 bases; bases outside gene matches: 8. Germline V gene sequence: CDR1 MNHNS, CDR2 SASEGT.

The CDR3 region is CASSLQAGVFFF. The CDR3 DNA reads TGTGCCAGCAGTTTACAAGCGGGAGTTTTTTTCTTC. The chain recombines TRBV28 with TRBJ2-1, with TRBD2 matching 8 bases. The V gene's germline CDR1 is MDHEN and CDR2 SYDVKM. The CDR3 contains 12 residues. V lost 2 bases and J lost 16; bases outside the gene matches: 7.

Here the CDR3 reads CASSSRGQTNTGELFF. CDR3 DNA: TGTGCCAGCAGTTCACGGGGACAGACGAACACCGGGGAGCTGTTTTTT. The chain couples TRBV28 to TRBJ2-2; 7 nucleotides line up with TRBD1. Looked up from germline, CDR1 is MDHEN and CDR2 is SYDVKM. CDR3 size: 16 residues. V lost 4 bases, J lost 0 bases, and 5 bases stayed unmatched.

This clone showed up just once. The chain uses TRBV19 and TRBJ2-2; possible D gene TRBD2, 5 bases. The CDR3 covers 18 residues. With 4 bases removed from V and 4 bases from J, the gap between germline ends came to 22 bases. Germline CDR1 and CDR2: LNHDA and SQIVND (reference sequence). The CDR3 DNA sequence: TGTGCCAGTAGTACCAAGTCTAGCCACCTAACTCCCACCGGGGAGCTGTTTTTT. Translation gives CASSTKSSHLTPTGELFF. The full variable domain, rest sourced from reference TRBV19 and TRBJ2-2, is DGGITQSPKYLFRKEGQNVTLSCEQNLNHDAMYWYRQDPGQGLRLIYYSQIVNDFQKGDIAEGYSVSREKKESFPLTVTSAQKNPTAFYLCASSTKSSHLTPTGELFFGEGSRLTVL.

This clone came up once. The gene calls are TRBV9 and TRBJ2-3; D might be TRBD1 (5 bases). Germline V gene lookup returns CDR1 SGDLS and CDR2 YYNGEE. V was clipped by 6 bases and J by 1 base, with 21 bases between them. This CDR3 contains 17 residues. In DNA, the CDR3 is TGTGCCAGCAATTGGGGCAGTCTTTTCGGAGGCACAGATACGCAGTATTTT. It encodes CASNWGSLFGGTDTQYF.

The CDR3, as DNA: TGCGCCAGCAGCCATGCACGGGACAGGGCCAATTCACCCCTCCACTTT. Translated, it gives CASSHARDRANSPLHF. The V gene is TRBV4-3, the J gene TRBJ1-6; 9 bases line up with TRBD1. CDR1 and CDR2 (germline): LGHNA, YSLEER. CDR3 length: 16 residues. After removal of 3 bases from V and 7 bases from J, the junction contained 7 bases not matched to a gene.

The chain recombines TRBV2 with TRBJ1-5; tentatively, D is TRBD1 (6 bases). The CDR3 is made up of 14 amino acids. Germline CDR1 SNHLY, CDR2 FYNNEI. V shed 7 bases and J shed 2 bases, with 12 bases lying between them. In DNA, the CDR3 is TGTGCCAGCAACCCACAGGGAGGCAATCAGCCCCAGCATTTT. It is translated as CASNPQGGNQPQHF.

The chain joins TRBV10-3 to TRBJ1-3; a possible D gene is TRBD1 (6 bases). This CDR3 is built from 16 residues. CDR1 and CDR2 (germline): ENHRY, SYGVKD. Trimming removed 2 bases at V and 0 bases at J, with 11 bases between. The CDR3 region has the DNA TGTGCCATCAGTGAGACGGGACACCCCTCTGGAAACACCATATATTTT. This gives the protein CAISETGHPSGNTIYF.

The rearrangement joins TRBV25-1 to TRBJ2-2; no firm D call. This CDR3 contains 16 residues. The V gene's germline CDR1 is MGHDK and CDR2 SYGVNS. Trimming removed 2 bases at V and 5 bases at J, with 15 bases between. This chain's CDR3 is CASSEGSSLGTGELFF. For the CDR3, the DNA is TGTGCCAGCAGTGAAGGGTCCTCGCTGGGGACCGGGGAGCTGTTTTTT.

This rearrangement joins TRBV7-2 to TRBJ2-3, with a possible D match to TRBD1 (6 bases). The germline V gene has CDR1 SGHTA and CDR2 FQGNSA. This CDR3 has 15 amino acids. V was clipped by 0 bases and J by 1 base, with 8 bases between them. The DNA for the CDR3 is TGTGCCAGCAGCTTAGCGTACAGGGGCACAGATACGCAGTATTTT. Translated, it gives CASSLAYRGTDTQYF.

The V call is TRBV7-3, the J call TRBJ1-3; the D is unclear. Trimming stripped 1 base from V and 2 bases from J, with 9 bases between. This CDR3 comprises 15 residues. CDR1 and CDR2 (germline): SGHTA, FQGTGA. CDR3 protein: CASSLKSGTGNTIYF. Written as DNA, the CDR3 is TGTGCCAGCAGCTTAAAGTCGGGTACTGGAAACACCATATATTTT.

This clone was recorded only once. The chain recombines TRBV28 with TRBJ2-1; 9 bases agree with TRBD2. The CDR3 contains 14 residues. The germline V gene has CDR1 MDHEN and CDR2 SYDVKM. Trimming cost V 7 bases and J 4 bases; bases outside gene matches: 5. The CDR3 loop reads CASNRLAEYNEQFF. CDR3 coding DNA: TGTGCCAGCAATCGACTAGCGGAGTACAATGAGCAGTTCTTC.

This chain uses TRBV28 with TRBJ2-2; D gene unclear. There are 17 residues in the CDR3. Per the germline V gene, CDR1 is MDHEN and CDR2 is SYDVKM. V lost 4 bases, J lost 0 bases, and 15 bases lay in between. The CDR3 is CASSSDGFRANTGELFF. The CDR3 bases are TGTGCCAGCAGTTCAGACGGGTTCAGAGCGAACACCGGGGAGCTGTTTTTT.

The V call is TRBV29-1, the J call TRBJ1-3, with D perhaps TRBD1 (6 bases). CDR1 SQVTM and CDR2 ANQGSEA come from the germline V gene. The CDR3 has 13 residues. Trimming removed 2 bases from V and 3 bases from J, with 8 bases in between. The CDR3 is CSVEPGVGNTIYF. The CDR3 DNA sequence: TGCAGCGTTGAACCAGGGGTTGGAAACACCATATATTTT.